This paragraph reports one T cell receptor (beta chain). Source study methods: For nucleated cells, counts were estimated from reference gene primer amplification. Generated by immunoSEQ multiplex PCR, the TCRdb table keeps only in-frame clones and is missing some. The V and J calls and clone size were taken over from that table, and D and trimming were inferred from the DNA. The table has about 120,000 clones, roughly four fifths seen once; the top ten hold approximately 17%. It was during active infection that Seattle patients were enrolled and then longitudinally followed. The data belong to a study of blood T cell repertoires in COVID-19. Across the study: Acute-phase and convalescent COVID-19 samples originated in the United States, Italy and Spain. The analysed material was cDNA or gDNA that came from T cells, B-cell-depleted T cells, or PBMCs.

The clonotype was recovered from a man aged 25-45 years with COVID-19, enrolled during active disease. The sample taken for sequencing was peripheral blood.

This CDR3 reads CASRGDTSSGANVLTF. DNA of the CDR3: TGTGCCAGCAGGGGGGACACCAGCTCTGGGGCCAACGTCCTGACTTTC. V and J are TRBV11-3 and TRBJ2-6; weak D call: TRBD1 (6 bases). With 6 bases removed from V and 0 bases from J, the gap between germline ends came to 12 bases. The germline V gene has CDR1 SGHNT and CDR2 YENEEA. This CDR3 contains 16 residues. The full variable domain, in which reference TRBV11-3 and TRBJ2-6 provide the parts outside the CDR3, is EAGVVQSPRYKIIEKKQPVAFWCNPISGHNTLYWYLQNLGQGPELLIRYENEEAVDDSQLPKDRFSAERLKGVDSTLKIQPAELGDSAVYLCASRGDTSSGANVLTFGAGSRLTVL.